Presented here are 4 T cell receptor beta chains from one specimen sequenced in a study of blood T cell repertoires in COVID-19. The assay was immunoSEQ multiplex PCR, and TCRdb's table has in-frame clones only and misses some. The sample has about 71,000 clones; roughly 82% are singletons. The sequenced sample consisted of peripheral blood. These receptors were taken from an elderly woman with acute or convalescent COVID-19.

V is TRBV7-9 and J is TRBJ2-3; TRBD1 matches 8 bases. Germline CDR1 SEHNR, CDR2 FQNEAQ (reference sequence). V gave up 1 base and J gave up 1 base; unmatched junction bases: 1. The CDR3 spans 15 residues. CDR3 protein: CASSLVTGGTDTQYF. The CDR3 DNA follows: TGTGCCAGCAGCTTAGTGACAGGGGGCACAGATACGCAGTATTTT.

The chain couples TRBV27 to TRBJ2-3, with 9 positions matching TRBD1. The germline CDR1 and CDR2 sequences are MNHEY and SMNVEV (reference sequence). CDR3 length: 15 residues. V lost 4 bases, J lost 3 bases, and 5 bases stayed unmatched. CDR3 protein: CASSSQGALTDTQYF. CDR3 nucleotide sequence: TGTGCCAGCAGTTCACAGGGGGCGCTTACAGATACGCAGTATTTT.

CDR3 region: CASSPQTAGVAFF. The CDR3 region has the DNA TGCGCCAGCAGCCCGCAGACGGCGGGTGTAGCTTTCTTT. The J gene is TRBJ1-1, the V gene TRBV5-1; no definite D call. V lost 4 bases, J lost 10 bases, and 17 bases lay in between. The V gene's germline CDR1 is SGHRS and CDR2 YFSETQ. The CDR3 loop spans 13 amino acids. Filled out from reference TRBV5-1 and TRBJ1-1, the complete variable domain reads KAGVTQTPRYLIKTRGQQVTLSCSPISGHRSVSWYQQTPGQGLQFLFEYFSETQRNKGNFPGRFSGRQFSNSRSEMNVSTLELGDSALYLCASSPQTAGVAFFGQGTRLTVV.

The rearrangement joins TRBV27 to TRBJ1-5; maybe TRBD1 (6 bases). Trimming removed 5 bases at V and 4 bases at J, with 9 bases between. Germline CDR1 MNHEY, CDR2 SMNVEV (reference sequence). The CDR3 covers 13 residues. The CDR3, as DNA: TGTGCCAGCAGTGGACAGAATAATCAGCCCCAGCATTTT. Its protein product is CASSGQNNQPQHF.